The entry that follows covers one T cell receptor (beta chain) sequence. These data come from a study of technical replicates of blood from a few donors. The table came from immunoSEQ multiplex PCR; TCRdb's copy has only in-frame clones and leaves some out. The sample holds 95,000 or so clones, 85% to 95% seen once. Germline CDR1 LGHNA, CDR2 YNFKEQ. The V and J ends lost 6 bases and 7 bases respectively, with 19 bases between them. The CDR3 is made up of 14 amino acids. Sequenced: T cells isolated from PBMCs. The origin of this receptor is a human donor in good health. The chain joins TRBV4-2 to TRBJ2-7, with a weak D call TRBD1 (7 bases). Here the CDR3 reads CASSQTGTSGEQYF. CDR3 DNA: TGTGCCAGCAGTCAGACAGGGACTTCGGGGGAGCAGTACTTC.